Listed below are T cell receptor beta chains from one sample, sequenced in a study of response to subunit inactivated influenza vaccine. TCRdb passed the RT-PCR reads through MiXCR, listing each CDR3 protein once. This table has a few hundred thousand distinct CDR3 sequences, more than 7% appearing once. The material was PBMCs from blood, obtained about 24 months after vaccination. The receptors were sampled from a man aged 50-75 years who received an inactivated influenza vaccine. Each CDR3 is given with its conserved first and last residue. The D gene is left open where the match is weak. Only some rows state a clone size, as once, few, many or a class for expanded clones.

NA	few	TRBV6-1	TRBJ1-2	CASWGYPANYGYTF	TGTGCCAGCTGGGGTTATCCAGCTAACTATGGCTACACCTTC
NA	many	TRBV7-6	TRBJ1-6	CASSYGTGNSPLHF	TGTGCCAGCAGCTACGGGACCGGGAATTCACCCCTCCACTTT
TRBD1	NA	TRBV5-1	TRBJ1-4	CASSGGTGGGSNEKLFF	TGCGCCAGCAGCGGAGGGACAGGGGGGGGCTCTAATGAAAAACTGTTTTTT
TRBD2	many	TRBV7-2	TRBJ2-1	CASSLVGLAGTKQFF	TGTGCCAGCAGCTTAGTTGGACTAGCGGGCACCAAGCAGTTCTTC
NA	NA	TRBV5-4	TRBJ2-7	CASSLSGPGSYEQYF	TGTGCCAGCAGCTTGTCGGGACCCGGCTCCTACGAGCAGTACTTC
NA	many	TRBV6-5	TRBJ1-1	CASSYAGDDTEAFF	TGTGCCAGCAGTTACGCCGGAGACGACACTGAAGCTTTCTTT
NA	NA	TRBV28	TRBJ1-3	CATMDGGNTIYF	TGTGCCACTATGGATGGAGGAAACACCATATATTTT
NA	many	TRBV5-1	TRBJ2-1	CASSRGARGNEQFF	TGCGCCAGCAGCCGGGGGGCCCGTGGGAATGAGCAGTTCTTC
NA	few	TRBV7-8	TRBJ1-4	CASSLGQDGEKLFF	TGTGCCAGCAGCTTGGGTCAGGATGGCGAAAAACTGTTTTTT
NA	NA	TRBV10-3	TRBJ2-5	CAISAPGAGETQYF	TGTGCCATCAGTGCGCCGGGGGCAGGAGAGACCCAGTACTTC
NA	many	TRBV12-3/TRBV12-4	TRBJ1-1	CASSFPQGMNTEAFF	TGTGCCAGCAGTTTTCCACAGGGAATGAACACTGAAGCTTTCTTT
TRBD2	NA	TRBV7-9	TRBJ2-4	CASSPGTSGRAQYF	TGTGCCAGCAGCCCCGGGACTAGCGGGAGGGCCCAGTACTTC
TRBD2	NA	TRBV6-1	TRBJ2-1	CASSGASGPYNEQFF	TGTGCCAGCAGTGGGGCTAGCGGGCCGTACAATGAGCAGTTCTTC
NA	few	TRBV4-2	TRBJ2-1	CASSQDQRTSSYNEQFF	TGTGCCAGCAGCCAAGATCAGCGGACCAGCTCCTACAATGAGCAGTTCTTC
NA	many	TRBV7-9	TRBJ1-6	CASSLGNYNSPLHF	TGTGCCAGCAGCTTGGGCAACTATAATTCACCCCTCCACTTT
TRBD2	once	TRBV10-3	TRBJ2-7	CAIMPSGGNHEQYF	TGTGCCATCATGCCCTCGGGAGGGAACCACGAGCAGTACTTC
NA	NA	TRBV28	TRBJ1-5	CASTPPLNQPQHF	TGTGCCAGCACCCCGCCACTCAATCAGCCCCAGCATTTT
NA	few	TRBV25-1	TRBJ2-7	CASPSSGRLAYEQYF	TGTGCCAGCCCGTCCTCTGGGCGCCTTGCCTACGAGCAGTACTTC
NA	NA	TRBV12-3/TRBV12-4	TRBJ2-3	CASSLTSPPRGDTQYF	TGTGCCAGCAGCCTGACTAGTCCCCCTCGGGGAGATACGCAGTATTTT
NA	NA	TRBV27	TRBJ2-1	CASSLSGRLSYNEQFF	TGTGCCAGCAGTCTGTCAGGCCGACTCTCCTACAATGAGCAGTTCTTC
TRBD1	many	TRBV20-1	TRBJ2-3	CSARGGTGLNPDTQYF	TGCAGTGCTAGAGGGGGGACAGGGTTAAATCCGGATACGCAGTATTTT
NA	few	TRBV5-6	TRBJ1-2	CASSLVDGGYYGYTF	TGTGCCAGCAGCTTGGTGGACGGCGGATACTATGGCTACACCTTC
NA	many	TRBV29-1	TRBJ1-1	CSVGQIEAFF	TGCAGCGTTGGACAGATAGAAGCTTTCTTT
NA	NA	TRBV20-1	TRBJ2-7	CSQISPGFSYEQYF	TGCAGCCAGATCTCCCCAGGATTCTCCTACGAGCAGTACTTC
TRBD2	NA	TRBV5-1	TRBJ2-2	CASSSKPAGLAGSGSGELFF	TGCGCCAGCAGCTCGAAACCAGCGGGACTAGCGGGATCGGGGTCCGGGGAGCTGTTTTTT
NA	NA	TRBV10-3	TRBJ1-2	CAISEHRAYGYTF	TGTGCCATCAGTGAACACAGGGCCTATGGCTACACCTTC
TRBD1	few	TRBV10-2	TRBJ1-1	CASSELGTGTGAFF	TGCGCCAGCAGTGAGTTAGGGACAGGGACCGGAGCTTTCTTT
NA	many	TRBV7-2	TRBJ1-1	CASSLADLGQNTEAFF	TGTGCCAGCAGCTTAGCCGATCTGGGTCAGAACACTGAAGCTTTCTTT
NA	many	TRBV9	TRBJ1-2	CASSASVGQYGYTF	TGTGCCAGCAGCGCGTCAGTTGGACAATATGGCTACACCTTC
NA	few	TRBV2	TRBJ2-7	CASRAGTRSYEQYF	TGTGCCAGCAGGGCCGGGACCCGATCTTACGAGCAGTACTTC